This T cell receptor (beta chain) was documented in a study of blood T cell repertoires in COVID-19. Across the whole study: The origin of the acute and convalescent COVID-19 samples was the United States, Italy and Spain. Sources were T cells, B-cell-depleted T cells, or PBMCs; the material itself was cDNA or gDNA.

As originally analysed: Amplification of reference gene primers was used by the study to estimate nucleated cell counts. Only in-frame clones appear in the TCRdb table, and some are missing; sequencing was by immunoSEQ multiplex PCR. The DNA was the basis for D and trimming; V, J and clone size are from that table. The data show 25,000 to 35,000 clones, over 75% seen once. V lost 3 bases to trimming and J lost 0 bases; unmatched junction nucleotides: 2. Germline V CDR1 and CDR2: SGHAT, FQDESV (reference sequence). CDR3 length equals 15 residues. The rearrangement joins TRBV11-1 to TRBJ2-1; TRBD1 matches 7 bases. The clonotype was recovered from a human donor in a cohort sampled during active COVID-19. The sequencing input was peripheral blood. The CDR3 DNA reads TGTGCCAGCAGCTTCCGGGACAGCTCCTACAATGAGCAGTTCTTC. Translation gives CASSFRDSSYNEQFF. The full variable domain, rest sourced from reference TRBV11-1 and TRBJ2-1, is EAEVAQSPRYKITEKSQAVAFWCDPISGHATLYWYRQILGQGPELLVQFQDESVVDDSQLPKDRFSAERLKGVDSTLKIQPAELGDSAMYLCASSFRDSSYNEQFFGPGTRLTVL.